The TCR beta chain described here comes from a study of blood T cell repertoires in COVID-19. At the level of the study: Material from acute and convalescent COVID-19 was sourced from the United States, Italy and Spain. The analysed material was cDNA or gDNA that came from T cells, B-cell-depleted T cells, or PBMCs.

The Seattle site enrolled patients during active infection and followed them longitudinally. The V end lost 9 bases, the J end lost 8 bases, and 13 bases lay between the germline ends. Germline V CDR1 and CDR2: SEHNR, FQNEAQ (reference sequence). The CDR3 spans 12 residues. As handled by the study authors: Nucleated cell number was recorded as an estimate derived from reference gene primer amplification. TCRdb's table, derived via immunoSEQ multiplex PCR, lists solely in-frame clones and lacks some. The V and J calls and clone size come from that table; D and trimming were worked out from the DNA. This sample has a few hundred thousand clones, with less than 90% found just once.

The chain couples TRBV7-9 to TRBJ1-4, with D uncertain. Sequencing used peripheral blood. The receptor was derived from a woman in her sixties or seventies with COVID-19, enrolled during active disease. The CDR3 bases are TGTGCCAGTGGTGGGCTAAACGAAAAACTGTTTTTT. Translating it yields CASGGLNEKLFF.